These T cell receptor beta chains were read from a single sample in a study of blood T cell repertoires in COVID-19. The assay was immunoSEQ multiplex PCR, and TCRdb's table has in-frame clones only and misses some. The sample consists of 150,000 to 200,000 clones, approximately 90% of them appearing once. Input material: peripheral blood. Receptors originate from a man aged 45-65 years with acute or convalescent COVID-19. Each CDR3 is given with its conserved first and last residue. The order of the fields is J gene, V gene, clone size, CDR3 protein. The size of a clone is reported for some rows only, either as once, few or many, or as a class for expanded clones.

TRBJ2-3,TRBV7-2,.,CASSLLAGVAQYF
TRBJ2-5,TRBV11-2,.,CASSLEFGAETQYF
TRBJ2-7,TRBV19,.,CASSIDDGNWYEQYF
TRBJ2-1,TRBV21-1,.,CASSPLDTPRAGVGEQFF
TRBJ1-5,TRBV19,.,CASSVQGAVDQPQHF
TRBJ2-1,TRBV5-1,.,CASSLQTSSYEQFF
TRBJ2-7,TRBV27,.,CASSFGVGGSYEQYF
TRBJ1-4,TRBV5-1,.,CASSRISGATNEKLFF
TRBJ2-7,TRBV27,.,CASSIKWGGVYEQYF
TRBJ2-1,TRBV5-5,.,CASREVSRSILGEQFF
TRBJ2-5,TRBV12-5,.,CASGLGGSQETQYF
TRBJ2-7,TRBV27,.,CASSLGLAVRYEQYF
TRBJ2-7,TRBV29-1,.,CSVEGATAYEQYF
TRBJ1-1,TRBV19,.,CASSASGARTEAFF
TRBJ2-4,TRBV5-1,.,CASSLMAPLDKNIQYF
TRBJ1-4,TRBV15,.,CATSRDRGEANEKLFF
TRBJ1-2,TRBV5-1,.,CASSPDGQGVYGYTF
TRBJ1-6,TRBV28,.,CASRPWLGQRNSPLHF
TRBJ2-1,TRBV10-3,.,CAISERASGNNEQFF
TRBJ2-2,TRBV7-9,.,CASRLDLPGVGELFF
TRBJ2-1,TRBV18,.,CASSETSGSYNEQFF
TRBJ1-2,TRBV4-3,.,CASSQDFNGHRELYGYTF
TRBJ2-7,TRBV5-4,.,CASSSGQTYEQYF
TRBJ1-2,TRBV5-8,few,CASSLGRQGAGYGYTF
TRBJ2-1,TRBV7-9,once,CASSLELRGDNEQFF
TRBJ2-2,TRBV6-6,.,CASRTRPSAGELFF
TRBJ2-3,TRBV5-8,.,CASSQGTSRDTDTQYF
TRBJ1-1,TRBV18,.,CASSPGYLNTEAFF
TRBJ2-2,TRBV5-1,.,CASSPSSGRHTGELFF
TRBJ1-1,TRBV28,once,CASSGLGTPNTEAFF
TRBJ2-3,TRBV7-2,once,CASSLTGGDTDTQYF
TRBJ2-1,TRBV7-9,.,CASSLRQGPNPDGNNEQFF
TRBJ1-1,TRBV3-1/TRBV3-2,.,CASSRGHGELAEAFF
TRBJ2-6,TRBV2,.,CASSDSEDRDTNSGANVLTF
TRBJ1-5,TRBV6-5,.,CASSKRQGAIQPQHF
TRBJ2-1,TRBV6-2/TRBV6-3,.,CASSLAPSSYNEQFF
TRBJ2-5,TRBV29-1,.,CSGGSTGQETQYF
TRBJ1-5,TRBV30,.,CAWSEGQFNQPQHF
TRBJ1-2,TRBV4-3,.,CASSQTGVNYGYTF
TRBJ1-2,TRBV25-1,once,CASSGLGTGINYGYTF
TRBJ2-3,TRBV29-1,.,CSALRGNGDTQYF